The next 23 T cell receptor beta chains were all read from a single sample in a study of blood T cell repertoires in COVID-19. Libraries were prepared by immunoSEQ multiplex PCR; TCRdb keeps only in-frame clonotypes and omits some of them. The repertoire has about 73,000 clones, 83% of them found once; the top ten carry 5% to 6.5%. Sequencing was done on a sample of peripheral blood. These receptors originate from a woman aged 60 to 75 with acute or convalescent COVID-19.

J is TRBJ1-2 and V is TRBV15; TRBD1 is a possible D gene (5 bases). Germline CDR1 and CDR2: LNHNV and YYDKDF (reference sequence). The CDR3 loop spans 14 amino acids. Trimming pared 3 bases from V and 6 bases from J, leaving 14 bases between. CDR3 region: CATSRAPREDGYTF. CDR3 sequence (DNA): TGTGCCACCAGCAGGGCCCCCAGGGAAGATGGCTACACCTTC.

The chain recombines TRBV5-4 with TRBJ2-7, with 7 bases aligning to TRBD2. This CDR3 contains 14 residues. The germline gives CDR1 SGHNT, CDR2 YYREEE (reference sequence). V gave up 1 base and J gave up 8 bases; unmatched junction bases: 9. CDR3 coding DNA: TGTGCCAGCAGCTTGCTAAGCGGGGCGGAGAAGCAGTACTTC. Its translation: CASSLLSGAEKQYF.

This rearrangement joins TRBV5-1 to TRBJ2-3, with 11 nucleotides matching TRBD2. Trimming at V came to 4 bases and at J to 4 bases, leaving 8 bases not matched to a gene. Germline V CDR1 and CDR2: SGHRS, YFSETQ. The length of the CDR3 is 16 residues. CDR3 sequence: CASSPVLAGGADTQYF. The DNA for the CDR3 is TGCGCCAGCAGCCCCGTCCTAGCGGGGGGTGCAGATACGCAGTATTTT.

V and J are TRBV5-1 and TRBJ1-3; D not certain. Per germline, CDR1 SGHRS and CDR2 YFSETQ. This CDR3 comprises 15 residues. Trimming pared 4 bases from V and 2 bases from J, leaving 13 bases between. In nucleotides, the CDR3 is TGCGCCAGCAGCCTGGACGGAGGGACTGGAAACACCATATATTTT. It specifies CASSLDGGTGNTIYF. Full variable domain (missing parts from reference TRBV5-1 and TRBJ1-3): KAGVTQTPRYLIKTRGQQVTLSCSPISGHRSVSWYQQTPGQGLQFLFEYFSETQRNKGNFPGRFSGRQFSNSRSEMNVSTLELGDSALYLCASSLDGGTGNTIYFGEGSWLTVV.

For the CDR3, the DNA is TGTGCCAGTAGCCTAGCGGGGGGGCGGGATGAGCAGTTCTTC. This sequence encodes CASSLAGGRDEQFF. The rearrangement links TRBV19 to TRBJ2-1; 12 bases are a match to TRBD2. The CDR3 is made up of 14 amino acids. Germline V gene sequence: CDR1 LNHDA, CDR2 SQIVND (reference sequence). J lost 8 bases, V lost 6 bases, and 5 bases had no gene match.

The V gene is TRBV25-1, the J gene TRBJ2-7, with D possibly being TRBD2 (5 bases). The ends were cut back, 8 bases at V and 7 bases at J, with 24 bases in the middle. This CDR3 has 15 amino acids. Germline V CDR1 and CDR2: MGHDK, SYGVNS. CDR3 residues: CASSPPAATPGEQYF. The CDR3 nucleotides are TGTGCCAGCTCGCCCCCAGCGGCAACCCCGGGGGAGCAGTACTTC.

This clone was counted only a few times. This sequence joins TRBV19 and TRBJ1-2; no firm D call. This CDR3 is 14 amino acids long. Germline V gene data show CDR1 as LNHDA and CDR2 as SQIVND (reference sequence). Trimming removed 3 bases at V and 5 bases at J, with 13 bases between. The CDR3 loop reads CASSIPGGRYGYTF. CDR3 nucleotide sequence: TGTGCCAGTAGTATCCCGGGAGGGAGGTATGGCTACACCTTC.

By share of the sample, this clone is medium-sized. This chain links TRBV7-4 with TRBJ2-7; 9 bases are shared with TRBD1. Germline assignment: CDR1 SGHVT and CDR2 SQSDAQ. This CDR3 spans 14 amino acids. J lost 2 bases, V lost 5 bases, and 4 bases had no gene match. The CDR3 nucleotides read TGTGCCAGCAGCCGCCGGGACAGGGCCTACGAGCAGTACTTC. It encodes CASSRRDRAYEQYF.

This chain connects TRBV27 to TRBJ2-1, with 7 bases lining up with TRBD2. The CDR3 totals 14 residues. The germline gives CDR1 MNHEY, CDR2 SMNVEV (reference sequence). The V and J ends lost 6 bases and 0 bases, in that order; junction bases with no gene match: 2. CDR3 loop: CASRGGSSYNEQFF. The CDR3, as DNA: TGTGCCAGCAGGGGAGGGAGCTCCTACAATGAGCAGTTCTTC.

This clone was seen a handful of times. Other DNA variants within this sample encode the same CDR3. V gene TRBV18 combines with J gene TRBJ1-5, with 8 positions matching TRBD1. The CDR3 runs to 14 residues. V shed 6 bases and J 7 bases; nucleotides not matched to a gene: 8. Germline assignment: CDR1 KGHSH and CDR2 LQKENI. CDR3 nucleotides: TGTGCCAGCTCTCTTGGACAGGGTAGGCAGCCCCAGCATTTT. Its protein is CASSLGQGRQPQHF.

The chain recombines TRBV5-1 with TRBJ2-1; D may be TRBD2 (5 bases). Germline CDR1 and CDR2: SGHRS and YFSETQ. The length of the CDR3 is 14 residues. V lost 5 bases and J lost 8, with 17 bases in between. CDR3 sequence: CASRPRRGPDEQFF. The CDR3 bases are TGCGCCAGCAGACCCCGTCGGGGTCCGGATGAGCAGTTCTTC.

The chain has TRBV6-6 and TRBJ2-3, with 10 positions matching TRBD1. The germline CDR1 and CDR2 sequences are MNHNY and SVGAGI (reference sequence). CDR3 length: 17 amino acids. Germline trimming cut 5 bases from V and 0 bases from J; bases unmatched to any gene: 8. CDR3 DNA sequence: TGTGCCAGCAGTCTTCGGACAGGGGGTTACAGCACAGATACGCAGTATTTT. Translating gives CASSLRTGGYSTDTQYF.

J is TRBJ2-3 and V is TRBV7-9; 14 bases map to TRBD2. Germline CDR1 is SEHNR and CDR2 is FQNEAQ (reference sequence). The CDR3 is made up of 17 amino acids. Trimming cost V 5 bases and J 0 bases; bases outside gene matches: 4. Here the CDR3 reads CASSRTSGGSSTDTQYF. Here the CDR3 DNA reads TGTGCCAGCAGCCGGACTAGCGGGGGGTCTAGCACAGATACGCAGTATTTT.

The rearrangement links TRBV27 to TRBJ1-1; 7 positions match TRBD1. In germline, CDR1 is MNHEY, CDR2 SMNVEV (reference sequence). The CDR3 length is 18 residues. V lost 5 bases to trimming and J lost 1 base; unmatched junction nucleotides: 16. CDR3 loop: CASSPGLDRVGWNTEAFF. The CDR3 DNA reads TGTGCCAGCAGTCCAGGCCTTGACAGGGTAGGTTGGAACACTGAAGCTTTCTTT.

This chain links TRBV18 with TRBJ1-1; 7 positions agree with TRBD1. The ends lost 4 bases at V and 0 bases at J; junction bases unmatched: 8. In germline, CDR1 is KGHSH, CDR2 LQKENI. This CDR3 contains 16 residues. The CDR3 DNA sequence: TGTGCCAGCTCACGGGACAGCCCCTTCATGAACACTGAAGCTTTCTTT. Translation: CASSRDSPFMNTEAFF.

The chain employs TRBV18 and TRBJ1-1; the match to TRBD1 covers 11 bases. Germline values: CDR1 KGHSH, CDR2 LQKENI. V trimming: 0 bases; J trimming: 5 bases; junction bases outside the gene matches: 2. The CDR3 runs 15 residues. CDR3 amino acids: CASSPPGQGVTEAFF. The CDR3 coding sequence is TGTGCCAGCTCACCACCGGGACAGGGGGTAACTGAAGCTTTCTTT.

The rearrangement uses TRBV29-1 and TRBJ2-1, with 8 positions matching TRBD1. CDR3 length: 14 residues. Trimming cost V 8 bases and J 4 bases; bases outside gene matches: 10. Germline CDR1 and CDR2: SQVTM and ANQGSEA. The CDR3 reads CSSRTGSGYNEQFF. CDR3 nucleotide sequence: TGCAGCTCACGGACAGGGTCCGGATACAATGAGCAGTTCTTC.

CDR3 nucleotide sequence: TGCGCCAGCAGTCTGGGGCCAGACGCTGGGGAAAAACTGTTTTTT. It translates to CASSLGPDAGEKLFF. The rearrangement uses TRBV5-1 and TRBJ1-4, with TRBD1 as a possible D gene (5 bases). CDR3 size: 15 residues. V was pared by 5 bases and J by 8 bases, with 19 bases between. Germline CDR1 reads SGHRS; CDR2 reads YFSETQ.

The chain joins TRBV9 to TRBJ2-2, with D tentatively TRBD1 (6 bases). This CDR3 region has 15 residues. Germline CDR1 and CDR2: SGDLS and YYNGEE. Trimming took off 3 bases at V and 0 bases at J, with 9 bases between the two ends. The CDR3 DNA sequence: TGTGCCAGCAGCGCCGGGACAACGAACACCGGGGAGCTGTTTTTT. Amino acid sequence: CASSAGTTNTGELFF.

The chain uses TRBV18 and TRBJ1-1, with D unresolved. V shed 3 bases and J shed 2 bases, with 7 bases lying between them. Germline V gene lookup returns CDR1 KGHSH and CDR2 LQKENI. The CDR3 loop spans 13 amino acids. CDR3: CASSPSTNTEAFF. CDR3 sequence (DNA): TGTGCCAGCTCACCCTCAACAAACACTGAAGCTTTCTTT.

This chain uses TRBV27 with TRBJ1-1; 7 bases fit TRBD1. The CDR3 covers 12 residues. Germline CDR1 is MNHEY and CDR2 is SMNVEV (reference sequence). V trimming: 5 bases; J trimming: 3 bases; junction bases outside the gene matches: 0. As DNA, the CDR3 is TGTGCCAGCAGTCAGGGGGACACTGAAGCTTTCTTT. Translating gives CASSQGDTEAFF.

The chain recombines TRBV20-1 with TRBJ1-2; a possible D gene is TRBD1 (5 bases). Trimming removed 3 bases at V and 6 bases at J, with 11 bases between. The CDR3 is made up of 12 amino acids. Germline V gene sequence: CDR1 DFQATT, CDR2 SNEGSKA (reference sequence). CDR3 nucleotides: TGCAGTGCTAGTCCCAGGGAAGATGGCTACACCTTC. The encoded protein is CSASPREDGYTF.

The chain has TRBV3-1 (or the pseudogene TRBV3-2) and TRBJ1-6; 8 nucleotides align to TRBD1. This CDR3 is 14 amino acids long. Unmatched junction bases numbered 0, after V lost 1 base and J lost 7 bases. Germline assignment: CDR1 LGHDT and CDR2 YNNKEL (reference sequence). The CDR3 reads CASSQGQGNSPLHF. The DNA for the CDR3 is TGTGCCAGCAGCCAAGGACAGGGGAATTCACCCCTCCACTTT.